This TCR beta chain was identified in a study of blood T cell repertoires in COVID-19 (dated by TCRdb to about 2020). At the level of the whole study: The collaborator samples originated in the United States, Italy and Spain and spanned the acute and convalescent phases of COVID-19. The material from the prospective study consisted of cDNA or gDNA derived from T cells, B-cell-depleted T cells, or PBMCs. Subjects who had been exposed to COVID-19, were actively infected with it, or had recovered from it provided the deeply sampled blood TCRbeta repertoires that made up the dataset. The repertoires were released in a freely available public database intended as a resource for research on the immune response to SARS-CoV-2. Samples came from the ongoing ImmuneRACE study (first 160 participants) plus 1,254 subjects from 6 global collaborators. Sample metadata almost always included a de-identified subject ID, COVID-19 status, age in years and sex. Where available, HLA class I and class II types were taken from metadata supplied by the sample provider and were not determined by assay-based typing.

At the junction V is shortened by 0 bases and J by 6 bases; bases outside the gene matches: 3. There are 15 amino acids in the CDR3, from cysteine to phenylalanine inclusive. Kept here is only the CDR3 DNA, which spans 45 bases and is read in frame from base 1. CDR1 SGHRS and CDR2 YFSETQ were looked up in the germline V gene. General conclusions and limits of the study: Clinical and demographic metadata were provided uncurated, with the amount varying by source and participant.

Concerning this clone: The target of this receptor is not known. There are no base qualities to consult, and no much larger clone falls within one base.

The immunoSEQ Assay, a bias-controlled multiplex PCR, was used to amplify TCRbeta CDR3 regions from genomic DNA. The authors' analysis ran thus. Within the assay, amplification of reference gene primers was used to estimate how many nucleated cells each sample contained. Sequence reads were collapsed and filtered to measure the absolute abundance of every unique TCRbeta CDR3 rearrangement. For each sample, productive Simpson clonality was calculated by taking the square root of Simpson's diversity index across productive rearrangements. TCRdb stores this immuneACCESS table with in-frame sequences only. Part of the clones is absent; in the studies checked, under half of the shortfall reflects unresolved V genes, and no reason is known for the rest. From that table come the V and J calls and clone size; the DNA was used to work out D and trimming. This sample has under 130,000 clones in its table, and roughly 87% of those were observed once. In total, the top ten clones hold more than 15% of the sample.

Collaborating institutions collected whole blood in K2EDTA tubes following their own protocols. For TCRbeta analysis, collaborators shipped samples in one of three forms: frozen whole blood, isolated PBMCs, or DNA extracted from either of those sample types. The rearranged segments are TRBV5-1 and TRBJ2-1; 10 central bases correspond to TRBD2. The TCR sequence derives from a woman older than 75 in a cohort sampled during active COVID-19. Sequencing was performed on peripheral blood. The base sequence is TGCGCCAGCAGCTTGGAGCCTAGCGGGAGCAATGAGCAGTTCTTC. Translation gives CASSLEPSGSNEQFF.